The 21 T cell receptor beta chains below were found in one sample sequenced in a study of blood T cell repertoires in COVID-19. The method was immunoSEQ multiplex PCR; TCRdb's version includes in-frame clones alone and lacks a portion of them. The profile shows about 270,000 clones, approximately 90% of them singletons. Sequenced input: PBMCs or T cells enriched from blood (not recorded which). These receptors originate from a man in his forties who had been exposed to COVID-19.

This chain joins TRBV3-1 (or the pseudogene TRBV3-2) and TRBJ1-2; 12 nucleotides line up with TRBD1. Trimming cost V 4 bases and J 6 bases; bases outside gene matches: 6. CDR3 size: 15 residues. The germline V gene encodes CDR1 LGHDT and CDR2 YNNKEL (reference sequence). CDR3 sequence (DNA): TGTGCCAGCAGCCTAAGGGACAGGGGGCCGAATGGCTACACCTTC. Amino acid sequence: CASSLRDRGPNGYTF.

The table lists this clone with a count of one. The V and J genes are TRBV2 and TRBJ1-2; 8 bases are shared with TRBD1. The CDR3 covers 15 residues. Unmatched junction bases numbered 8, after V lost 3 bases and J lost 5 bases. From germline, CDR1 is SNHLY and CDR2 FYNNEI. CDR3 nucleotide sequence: TGTGCCAGCAGTGATAAGACAGGGGATCTGTATGGCTACACCTTC. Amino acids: CASSDKTGDLYGYTF.

CDR3 DNA: TGTGCCAGCAGTCCGGGGACAGGGTGGAATCAGCCCCAGCATTTT. It is translated as CASSPGTGWNQPQHF. The chain couples TRBV7-2 to TRBJ1-5, with TRBD1 matching over 9 bases. The CDR3 totals 15 residues. The V and J ends lost 6 bases and 4 bases, in that order; junction bases with no gene match: 7. Per the germline V gene, CDR1 is SGHTA and CDR2 is FQGNSA. Drawing the rest from reference TRBV7-2 and TRBJ1-5, the complete variable domain is GAGVSQSPSNKVTEKGKDVELRCDPISGHTALYWYRQSLGQGLEFLIYFQGNSAPDKSGLPSDRFSAERTGGSVSTLTIQRTQQEDSAVYLCASSPGTGWNQPQHFGDGTRLSIL.

The CDR3 coding sequence is TGTGCCAGCAGCCTAGCGGGAGAAAGCTACAATGAGCAGTTCTTC. As protein: CASSLAGESYNEQFF. The chain employs TRBV28 and TRBJ2-1; 10 nucleotides agree with TRBD2. The CDR3 length is 15 residues. V lost 6 bases and J lost 3; bases outside the gene matches: 5. The germline gives CDR1 MDHEN, CDR2 SYDVKM.

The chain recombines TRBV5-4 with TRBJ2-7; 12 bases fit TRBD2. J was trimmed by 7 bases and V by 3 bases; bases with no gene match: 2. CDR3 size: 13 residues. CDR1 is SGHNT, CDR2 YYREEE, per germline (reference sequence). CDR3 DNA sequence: TGTGCCAGCAGCTCGGGACTAGCGGGTGAGCAGTACTTC. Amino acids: CASSSGLAGEQYF. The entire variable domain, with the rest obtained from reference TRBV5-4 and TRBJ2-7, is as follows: ETGVTQSPTHLIKTRGQQVTLRCSSQSGHNTVSWYQQALGQGPQFIFQYYREEENGRGNFPPRFSGLQFPNYSSELNVNALELDDSALYLCASSSGLAGEQYFGPGTRLTVT.

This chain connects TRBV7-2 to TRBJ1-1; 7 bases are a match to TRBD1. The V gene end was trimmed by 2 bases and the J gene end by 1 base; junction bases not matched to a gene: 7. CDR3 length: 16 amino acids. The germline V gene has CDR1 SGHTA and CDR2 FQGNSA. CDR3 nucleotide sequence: TGTGCCAGCAGCTTAATAGGGGGCAACGGGAACACTGAAGCTTTCTTT. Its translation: CASSLIGGNGNTEAFF.

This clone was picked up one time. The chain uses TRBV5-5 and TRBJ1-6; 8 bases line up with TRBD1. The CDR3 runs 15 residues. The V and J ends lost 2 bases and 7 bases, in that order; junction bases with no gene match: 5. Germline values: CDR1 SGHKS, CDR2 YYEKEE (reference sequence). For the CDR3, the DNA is TGTGCCAGCAGCTTTTCGGGACAGGTGAATTCACCCCTCCACTTT. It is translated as CASSFSGQVNSPLHF.

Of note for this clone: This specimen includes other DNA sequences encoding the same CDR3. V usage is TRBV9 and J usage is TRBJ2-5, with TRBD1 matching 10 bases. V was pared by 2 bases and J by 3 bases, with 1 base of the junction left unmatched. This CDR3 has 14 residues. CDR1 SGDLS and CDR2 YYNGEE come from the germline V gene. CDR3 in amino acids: CASSVGTGEETQYF. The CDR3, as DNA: TGTGCCAGCAGCGTGGGGACAGGGGAAGAGACCCAGTACTTC. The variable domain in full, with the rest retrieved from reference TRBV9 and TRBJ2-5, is DSGVTQTPKHLITATGQRVTLRCSPRSGDLSVYWYQQSLDQGLQFLIQYYNGEERAKGNILERFSAQQFPDLHSELNLSSLELGDSALYFCASSVGTGEETQYFGPGTRLLVL.

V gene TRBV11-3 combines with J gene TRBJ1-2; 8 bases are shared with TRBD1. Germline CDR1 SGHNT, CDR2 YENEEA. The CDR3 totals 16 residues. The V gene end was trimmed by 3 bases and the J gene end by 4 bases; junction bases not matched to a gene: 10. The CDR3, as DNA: TGTGCCAGCAGCTTTACCGGGACAGGTTTTTTCTATGGCTACACCTTC. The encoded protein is CASSFTGTGFFYGYTF.

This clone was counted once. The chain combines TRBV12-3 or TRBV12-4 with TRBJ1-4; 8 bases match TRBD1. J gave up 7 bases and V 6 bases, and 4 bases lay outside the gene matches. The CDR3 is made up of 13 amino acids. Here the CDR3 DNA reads TGTGCCAGCAGCGGACAGGGAGGTGAAAAACTGTTTTTT. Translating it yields CASSGQGGEKLFF.

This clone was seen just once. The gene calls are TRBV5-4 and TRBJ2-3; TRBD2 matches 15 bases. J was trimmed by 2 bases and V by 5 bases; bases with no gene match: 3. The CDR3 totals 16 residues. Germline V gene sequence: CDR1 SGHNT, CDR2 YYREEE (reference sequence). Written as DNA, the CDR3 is TGTGCCAGCAGGGGACTAGCGGGAGGAATCACAGATACGCAGTATTTT. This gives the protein CASRGLAGGITDTQYF. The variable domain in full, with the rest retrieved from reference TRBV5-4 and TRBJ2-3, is ETGVTQSPTHLIKTRGQQVTLRCSSQSGHNTVSWYQQALGQGPQFIFQYYREEENGRGNFPPRFSGLQFPNYSSELNVNALELDDSALYLCASRGLAGGITDTQYFGPGTRLTVL.

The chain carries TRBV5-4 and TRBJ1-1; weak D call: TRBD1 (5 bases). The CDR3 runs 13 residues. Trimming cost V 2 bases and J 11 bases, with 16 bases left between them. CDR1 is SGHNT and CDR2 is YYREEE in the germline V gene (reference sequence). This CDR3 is CASSFGGLPSAFF. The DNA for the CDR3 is TGTGCCAGCAGCTTCGGGGGACTTCCTTCGGCTTTCTTT.

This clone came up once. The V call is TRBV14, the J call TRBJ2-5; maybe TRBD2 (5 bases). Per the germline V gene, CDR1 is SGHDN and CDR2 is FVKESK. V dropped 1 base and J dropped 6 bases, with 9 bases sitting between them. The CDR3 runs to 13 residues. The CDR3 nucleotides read TGTGCCAGCAGCCAAGCGGGAACAAAGACCCAGTACTTC. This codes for CASSQAGTKTQYF.

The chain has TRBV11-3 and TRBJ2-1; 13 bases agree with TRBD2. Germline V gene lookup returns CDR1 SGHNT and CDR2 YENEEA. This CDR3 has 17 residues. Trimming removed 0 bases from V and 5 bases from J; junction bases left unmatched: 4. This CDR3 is CASSLDMGLAGNNEQFF. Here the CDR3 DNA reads TGTGCCAGCAGCTTAGATATGGGACTAGCGGGAAACAATGAGCAGTTCTTC.

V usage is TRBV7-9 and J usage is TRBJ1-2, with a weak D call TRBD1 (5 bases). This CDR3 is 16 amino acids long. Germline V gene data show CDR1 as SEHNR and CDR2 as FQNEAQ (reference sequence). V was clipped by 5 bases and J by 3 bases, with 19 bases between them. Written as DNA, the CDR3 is TGTGCCAGCAGCGCCCCATTGGGGGGGATTTACTATGGCTACACCTTC. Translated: CASSAPLGGIYYGYTF.

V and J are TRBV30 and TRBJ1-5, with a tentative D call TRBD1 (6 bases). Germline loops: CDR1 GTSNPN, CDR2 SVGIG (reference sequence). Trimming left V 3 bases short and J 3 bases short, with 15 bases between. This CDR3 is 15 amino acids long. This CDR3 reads CAWRAFGQSNQPQHF. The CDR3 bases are TGTGCCTGGAGAGCATTTGGACAGTCCAATCAGCCCCAGCATTTT.

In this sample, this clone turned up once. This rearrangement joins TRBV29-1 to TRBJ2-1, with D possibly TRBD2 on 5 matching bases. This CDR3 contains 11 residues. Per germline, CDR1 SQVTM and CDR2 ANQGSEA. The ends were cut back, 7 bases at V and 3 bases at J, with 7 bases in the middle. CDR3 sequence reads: CSGLNYNEQFF. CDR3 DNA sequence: TGCAGCGGACTAAACTACAATGAGCAGTTCTTC.

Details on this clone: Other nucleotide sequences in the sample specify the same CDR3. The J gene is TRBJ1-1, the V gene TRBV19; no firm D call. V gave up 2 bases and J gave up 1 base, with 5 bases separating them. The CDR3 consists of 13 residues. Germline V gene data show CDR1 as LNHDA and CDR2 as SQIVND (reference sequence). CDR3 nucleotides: TGTGCCAGTAGTATATCAGGGAACACTGAAGCTTTCTTT. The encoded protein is CASSISGNTEAFF.

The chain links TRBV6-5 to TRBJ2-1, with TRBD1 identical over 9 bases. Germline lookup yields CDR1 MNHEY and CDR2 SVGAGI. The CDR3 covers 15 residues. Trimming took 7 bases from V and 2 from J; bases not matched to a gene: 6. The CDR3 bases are TGTGCCAGCACCCCGGGACAGGGTACCTACAATGAGCAGTTCTTC. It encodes CASTPGQGTYNEQFF.

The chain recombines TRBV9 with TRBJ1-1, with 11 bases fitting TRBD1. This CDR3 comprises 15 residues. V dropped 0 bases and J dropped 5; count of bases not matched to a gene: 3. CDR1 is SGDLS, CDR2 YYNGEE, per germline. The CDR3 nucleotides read TGTGCCAGCAGCGTAGCTGGGACAGGGGGAACTGAAGCTTTCTTT. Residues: CASSVAGTGGTEAFF.

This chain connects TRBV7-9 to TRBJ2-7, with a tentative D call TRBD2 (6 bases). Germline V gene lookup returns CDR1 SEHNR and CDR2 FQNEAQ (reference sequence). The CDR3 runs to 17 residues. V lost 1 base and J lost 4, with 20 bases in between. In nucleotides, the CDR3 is TGTGCCAGCAGCTTAGGGTGGGAGGAACTGCAGGAATACGAGCAGTACTTC. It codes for CASSLGWEELQEYEQYF.